This T cell receptor beta chain was captured by sequencing in a study of tumor-infiltrating lymphocytes in primary liver carcinoma. For the study at large: Those sampled were patients whose primary liver carcinoma was treated by surgical resection. Patients of both sexes were 30 to 69 years old.

For blood RNA, unsorted whole blood served as the source, and germline DNA was extracted too. Those patients suffered from chronic HBV infection and were treatment-naive. Sampling before surgery obtained 4 to 4.5 milliliters of peripheral blood. A primer matching the constant region was used to make TCR beta cDNA from 500 to 650 ng of total RNA. Library construction for TCR beta comprised three nested multiplex PCR rounds performed with slightly modified ARM-PCR. Each CDR3 protein is one row after TCRdb ran MiXCR on the multiplex PCR reads. The sample carries under 200,000 distinct CDR3 sequences, approximately 65% recorded once. This TCR was sampled from a woman aged 55-70 years with primary liver carcinoma and hepatitis B virus infection. The sequenced material came from peripheral blood.

The CDR3 region is CSVEGGTGANVQFF. In DNA, the CDR3 is TGCAGCGTTGAAGGAGGGACAGGGGCCAATGTACAGTTCTTC. The gene calls are TRBV29-1 and TRBJ2-1; 10 nucleotides match TRBD1. V shed 1 base and J 13 bases; nucleotides not matched to a gene: 10. The length of the CDR3 is 14 residues. CDR1 SQVTM and CDR2 ANQGSEA come from the germline V gene.